Presented here are 24 T cell receptor beta chains from one specimen sequenced in a study of Graves' ophthalmopathy and Graves' hyperthyroidism. Beta-chain TCR CDR3 regions were amplified from RNA transcripts. First-round RT-PCR used HTBI primers; second-round multiplex PCR followed. TCRdb reprocessed the multiplex PCR reads with MiXCR, giving one entry per CDR3 protein. The table records around 470,000 distinct CDR3 sequences, 13% to 15% of them present only once. Material: blood. The origin of the receptors is a woman younger than 45 with Graves' ophthalmopathy.

There are many counts of this clonotype. This sequence joins TRBV28 and TRBJ2-7; D unclear. The CDR3 is 13 amino acids. Germline values: CDR1 MDHEN, CDR2 SYDVKM. Trimming removed 3 bases at V and 6 bases at J, with 12 bases between. This CDR3 is CASSFRWQFEQYF. The CDR3 DNA follows: TGTGCCAGCAGTTTTAGGTGGCAGTTCGAGCAGTACTTC.

In its sample, this clonotype was seen many times. V is TRBV20-1 and J is TRBJ1-6; 7 nucleotides line up with TRBD1. This CDR3 has 15 residues. Germline-derived CDR1 and CDR2 are DFQATT and SNEGSKA (reference sequence). V shed 3 bases and J 10 bases; nucleotides not matched to a gene: 12. Here the CDR3 reads CSASRRGVVNSPLHF. The CDR3, as DNA: TGCAGTGCTAGCCGCAGGGGGGTTGTAAACTCACCCCTCCACTTT.

This clonotype was seen repeatedly, ten times or more. The V and J genes are TRBV30 and TRBJ1-2, with D maybe TRBD1 (5 bases). The ends were cut back, 0 bases at V and 8 bases at J, with 10 bases in the middle. CDR1 and CDR2 from the germline V gene are GTSNPN and SVGIG (reference sequence). The CDR3 consists of 12 residues. DNA of the CDR3: TGTGCCTGGAGTGTACTACGGGGCGGCTACACCTTC. This gives the protein CAWSVLRGGYTF. The entire variable domain, with the rest obtained from reference TRBV30 and TRBJ1-2, is as follows: SQTIHQWPATLVQPVGSPLSLECTVEGTSNPNLYWYRQAAGRGLQLLFYSVGIGQISSEVPQNLSASRPQDRQFILSSKKLLLSDSGFYLCAWSVLRGGYTFGSGTRLTVV.

This clonotype showed up many times. This rearrangement joins TRBV7-2 to TRBJ2-7; D uncertain. The CDR3 has 14 amino acids. The V and J ends lost 1 base and 5 bases respectively, with 12 bases between them. CDR1 and CDR2 (germline): SGHTA, FQGNSA. The CDR3 nucleotides read TGTGCCAGCAGCTTAGAGGCCGCCGTCAACGAGCAGTACTTC. It codes for CASSLEAAVNEQYF.

The V and J genes are TRBV19 and TRBJ2-5; D gene ambiguous. V was shortened by 6 bases and J by 5 bases, with 13 bases between the two germline ends. CDR1 is LNHDA and CDR2 is SQIVND in the germline V gene (reference sequence). The CDR3 covers 13 residues. The CDR3 DNA is TGTGCCAGTAGCACTGGACCCAAGGAGACCCAGTACTTC. Amino acid sequence: CASSTGPKETQYF.

Many counts were recorded for this clonotype. The chain couples TRBV6-1 to TRBJ2-7, with a possible D match to TRBD1 (6 bases). Between the trimmed V and J ends, which lost 5 bases and 5 bases, there was a span of 22 bases. The CDR3 sequence is 16 residues long. Germline CDR1 and CDR2: MNHNS and SASEGT. CDR3 loop: CASSQTKLQGRHEQYF. CDR3 coding DNA: TGTGCCAGCAGTCAAACTAAATTACAGGGAAGGCACGAGCAGTACTTC.

This clonotype was seen repeatedly, ten times or more. CDR3 residues: CASSDSVNYNSPLHF. CDR3 DNA: TGTGCCAGCAGTGATTCGGTAAACTATAATTCACCCCTCCACTTT. The chain combines TRBV6-1 with TRBJ1-6; D remains ambiguous. Germline CDR1 is MNHNS and CDR2 is SASEGT. This CDR3 region has 15 residues. Trimming cost V 3 bases and J 3 bases, with 9 bases left between them.

Many counts were recorded for this clonotype. The CDR3 DNA sequence: TGTGCCAGCAGTTTTCCCGGGCCCCAAGTAGGAGCTTTCTTT. Its protein is CASSFPGPQVGAFF. The chain is built from TRBV28 and TRBJ1-1, with D unresolved. CDR1 MDHEN and CDR2 SYDVKM come from the germline V gene. The CDR3 length is 14 residues. V lost 3 bases, J lost 10 bases, and 18 bases lay in between.

This chain uses TRBV6-2 or TRBV6-3 with TRBJ2-4, with TRBD2 as a possible D gene (5 bases). The CDR3 runs to 20 residues. Trimming pared 0 bases from V and 0 bases from J, leaving 21 bases between. Germline V gene sequence: CDR1 MNHEY, CDR2 SVGEGT. The CDR3 loop is CASSYSRVDFGPVAKNIQYF. In DNA form, the CDR3 reads TGTGCCAGCAGTTACTCAAGGGTGGACTTCGGACCTGTAGCCAAAAACATTCAGTACTTC.

This clonotype was counted between two and nine times. This chain links TRBV9 with TRBJ1-6; 7 positions agree with TRBD1. The CDR3 totals 14 residues. The V segment lost 3 bases and the J segment 8 bases; nucleotides outside the gene matches: 5. Germline V gene lookup returns CDR1 SGDLS and CDR2 YYNGEE. Here the CDR3 DNA reads TGTGCCAGCAGCGCAGGACAGGCCTATTCACCCCTCCACTTT. Its translation: CASSAGQAYSPLHF.

This clonotype was observed a handful of times. One end of the junction is discordant with germline, which a read error may explain. V is TRBV28 and J is TRBJ1-1, with TRBD1 identical over 7 bases. Germline V lookup: CDR1 MDHEN, CDR2 SYDVKM. The CDR3 covers 15 residues. This chain's CDR3 is CASSRWDSMNTEACF. The CDR3 DNA follows: TGTGCCAGCAGTCGGTGGGACAGCATGAACACTGAAGCTTGCTTT.

This clonotype came up many times. CDR3 protein: CSAAGSLNSPLHF. As DNA, the CDR3 is TGCAGTGCAGCCGGGAGCCTCAATTCACCCCTCCACTTT. The gene calls are TRBV20-1 and TRBJ1-6; D is unclear. The CDR3 spans 13 residues. CDR1 and CDR2 from the germline V gene are DFQATT and SNEGSKA (reference sequence). The V and J ends lost 6 bases and 7 bases respectively, with 13 bases between them.

In this sample, this clonotype turned up many times. The chain combines TRBV27 with TRBJ2-2; D is unclear. Germline CDR1 and CDR2: MNHEY and SMNVEV (reference sequence). The CDR3 loop spans 13 amino acids. V was cut by 8 bases and J by 0 bases, with 7 bases left in between. The CDR3 protein is CASGLANTGELFF. The CDR3 bases are TGTGCCAGCGGATTAGCGAACACCGGGGAGCTGTTTTTT.

The table lists this clonotype with a few counts. The chain combines TRBV6-5 with TRBJ2-7, with 9 bases fitting TRBD1. This CDR3 is 14 amino acids long. V lost 2 bases, J lost 3 bases, and 2 bases stayed unmatched. The germline V gene has CDR1 MNHEY and CDR2 SVGAGI. DNA of the CDR3: TGTGCCAGCAGTTACGGGACAGGGCACTACGAGCAGTACTTC. It codes for CASSYGTGHYEQYF.

The chain combines TRBV12-3 or TRBV12-4 with TRBJ1-2, with unresolved D. The germline V and J ends were trimmed by 5 bases and 4 bases, with 17 bases remaining between them. The CDR3 is 15 amino acids. In nucleotides, the CDR3 is TGTGCCAGCAGTGCGAGAGGGTTCGGAAGCTATGGCTACACCTTC. It translates to CASSARGFGSYGYTF.

This clonotype has ten or more counts. V gene TRBV19 combines with J gene TRBJ2-6; D possibly corresponds to TRBD1 (6 bases). CDR1 is LNHDA and CDR2 is SQIVND in the germline V gene (reference sequence). V shed 6 bases and J shed 2 bases, with 8 bases lying between them. This CDR3 spans 14 amino acids. The CDR3 here is CASSSGAGANVLTF. The CDR3, as DNA: TGTGCCAGTAGCTCAGGGGCTGGGGCCAACGTCCTGACTTTC.

In its sample, this clonotype was seen many times. This chain joins TRBV6-5 and TRBJ2-7; D possibly corresponds to TRBD2 (5 bases). Trimming cost V 0 bases and J 6 bases, with 15 bases left between them. This CDR3 has 15 amino acids. CDR1 and CDR2 from the germline V gene are MNHEY and SVGAGI. The CDR3, as DNA: TGTGCCAGCAGTTACTCTCCTGACCCAACTAGCGAGCAGTACTTC. Translation gives CASSYSPDPTSEQYF.

At least ten counts were recorded for this clonotype. The CDR3 DNA reads TGTGCCAGCAGCTCGGACGGGAGCTCTGGAAACACCATATATTTT. It translates to CASSSDGSSGNTIYF. The chain is built from TRBV28 and TRBJ1-3; D gene ambiguous. V shed 6 bases and J shed 0 bases, with 12 bases lying between them. CDR1 is MDHEN and CDR2 is SYDVKM in the germline V gene. The CDR3 is 15 amino acids.

The chain recombines TRBV11-1 with TRBJ2-1, with 7 positions matching TRBD2. CDR3 size: 16 residues. Per germline, CDR1 SGHAT and CDR2 FQDESV (reference sequence). Trimming at V came to 8 bases and at J to 0 bases, leaving 10 bases not matched to a gene. The CDR3, as DNA: TGTGCCAGCGGCAGACTAGCTCAGAGCTCCTACAATGAGCAGTTCTTC. Translation: CASGRLAQSSYNEQFF.

This clonotype appeared many times. The CDR3 nucleotides are TGTGCCAGCAGTTTCACACAGGACGGAGAGACCCAGTACTTC. This translates into CASSFTQDGETQYF. V and J are TRBV27 and TRBJ2-5; maybe TRBD1 (5 bases). Looked up from germline, CDR1 is MNHEY and CDR2 is SMNVEV (reference sequence). Between the trimmed V and J ends, which lost 3 bases and 4 bases, there was a span of 12 bases. The CDR3 length is 14 residues.

This clonotype was recorded at least ten times. The CDR3: CSARDGRGWETQYF. CDR3 sequence (DNA): TGCAGTGCTAGAGATGGCAGGGGGTGGGAGACCCAGTACTTC. The genes are TRBV20-1 and TRBJ2-5; 7 positions agree with TRBD1. Germline V lookup: CDR1 DFQATT, CDR2 SNEGSKA (reference sequence). After removal of 0 bases from V and 5 bases from J, the junction contained 6 bases not matched to a gene. The CDR3 runs to 14 residues.

The gene calls are TRBV12-3 or TRBV12-4 and TRBJ1-5; TRBD1 is a possible D gene (5 bases). Trimming took 0 bases from V and 3 from J, leaving 15 bases between them. The CDR3 loop spans 17 amino acids. The CDR3 nucleotides read TGTGCCAGCAGTTTAGCGCTAAGGCAGGGTAACAATCAGCCCCAGCATTTT. Protein: CASSLALRQGNNQPQHF.

The sample holds many counts of this clonotype. J is TRBJ1-2 and V is TRBV12-3 or TRBV12-4; no firm D call. Trimming shortened V by 4 bases and J by 1 base, and 7 bases separated the two germline ends. The CDR3 extends over 13 amino acids. The CDR3 protein is CASSSQFNYGYTF. CDR3 sequence (DNA): TGTGCCAGCAGTTCCCAATTTAACTATGGCTACACCTTC.

There are many counts of this clonotype. The V and J genes are TRBV6-1 and TRBJ2-7, with 12 bases aligning to TRBD1. This CDR3 has 15 amino acids. The germline V gene has CDR1 MNHNS and CDR2 SASEGT. With 5 bases clipped from V and 8 bases from J, the junction kept 10 bases outside the gene matches. CDR3 DNA: TGTGCCAGCAGTCCCATGCCGGGACAGGGGGCGAAGCAGTACTTC. Translated, it gives CASSPMPGQGAKQYF.